This TCR beta chain was observed in a study of shared clonotypes between healthy human individuals. Points on this clone: Its specificity is not known.

Deep was the level at which the assay was run. Generated by immunoSEQ multiplex PCR, the TCRdb table keeps only in-frame clones and is missing some. Among about 2.5 million clones listed, 80% to 95% were seen once. CDR3 length: 13 amino acids. Germline V lookup: CDR1 SGHTA, CDR2 FQGNSA. The V end lost 3 bases, the J end lost 7 bases, and 12 bases lay between the germline ends. The study, taken as a whole, reports: Naive CD4 clonotypes were shared across a few donors at 4.5% to 6%.

Donors, healthy HIV-negative adults, lacked recent acute infections or vaccinations. The chain links TRBV7-2 to TRBJ1-2; D gene uncertain. The specimen was naive CD4+ T cells from PBMCs. The subset was: CD45RA+ positively selected. The clonotype comes from a man aged 18 to 35 in good health. Some clones in this sample may be carry-over from other donors' samples. The CDR3: CASSFNAAIGYTF. The CDR3 region has the DNA TGTGCCAGCAGCTTTAATGCGGCGATTGGCTACACCTTC. The variable domain in full, with the rest retrieved from reference TRBV7-2 and TRBJ1-2, is GAGVSQSPSNKVTEKGKDVELRCDPISGHTALYWYRQSLGQGLEFLIYFQGNSAPDKSGLPSDRFSAERTGGSVSTLTIQRTQQEDSAVYLCASSFNAAIGYTFGSGTRLTVV.